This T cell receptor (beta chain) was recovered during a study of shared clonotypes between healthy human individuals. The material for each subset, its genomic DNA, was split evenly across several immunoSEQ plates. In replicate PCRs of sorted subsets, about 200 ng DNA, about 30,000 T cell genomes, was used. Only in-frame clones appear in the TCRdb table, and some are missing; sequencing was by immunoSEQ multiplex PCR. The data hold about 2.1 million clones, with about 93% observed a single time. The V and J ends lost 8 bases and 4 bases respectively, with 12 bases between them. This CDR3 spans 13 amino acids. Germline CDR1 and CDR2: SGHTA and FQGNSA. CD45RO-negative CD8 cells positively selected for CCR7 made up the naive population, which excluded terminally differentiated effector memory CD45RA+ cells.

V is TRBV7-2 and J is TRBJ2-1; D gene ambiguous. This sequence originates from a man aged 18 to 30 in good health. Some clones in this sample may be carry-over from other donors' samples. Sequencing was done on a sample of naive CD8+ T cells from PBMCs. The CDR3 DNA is TGTGCCAGCCGATTACCGCCTTACAATGAGCAGTTCTTC. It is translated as CASRLPPYNEQFF. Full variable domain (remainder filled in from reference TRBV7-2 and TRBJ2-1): GAGVSQSPSNKVTEKGKDVELRCDPISGHTALYWYRQSLGQGLEFLIYFQGNSAPDKSGLPSDRFSAERTGGSVSTLTIQRTQQEDSAVYLCASRLPPYNEQFFGPGTRLTVL.